One and the same sample provided the 20 T cell receptor beta chains below, sequenced in a study of control samples from healthy donors and cancer patients. Here immunoSEQ multiplex PCR was the method, and the copy in TCRdb shows in-frame clones only, minus some. The sample yields 150,000 to 200,000 clones, roughly 91% seen once. What was sequenced was blood. The receptors derive from a woman between 25 and 40 years old in good health.

This chain joins TRBV18 and TRBJ2-3; TRBD2 matches at 16 bases. The trim removed 0 bases at V and 1 base at J, leaving 4 bases unmatched. This CDR3 has 19 residues. CDR1 is KGHSH, CDR2 LQKENI, per germline. CDR3 DNA: TGTGCCAGCTCACCACCGGGACTAGCGGGAGGGCCGGGCACAGATACGCAGTATTTT. Its translation: CASSPPGLAGGPGTDTQYF.

V is TRBV5-5 and J is TRBJ1-5; 7 bases are shared with TRBD1. Unmatched junction bases numbered 2, after V lost 4 bases and J lost 1 base. The CDR3 has 14 amino acids. Looked up from germline, CDR1 is SGHKS and CDR2 is YYEKEE (reference sequence). The CDR3 sequence: CASSTGQSNQPQHF. CDR3 sequence (DNA): TGTGCCAGCAGCACGGGACAGAGCAATCAGCCCCAGCATTTT.

This chain links TRBV11-3 with TRBJ2-2; 7 bases align to TRBD1. With V trimmed by 5 bases and J by 3 bases, 6 bases remained unmatched. Germline CDR1 reads SGHNT; CDR2 reads YENEEA. The CDR3 runs 15 residues. In DNA form, the CDR3 reads TGTGCCAGCAGCCCGGGACAGCGATACACCGGGGAGCTGTTTTTT. This sequence encodes CASSPGQRYTGELFF. The whole variable domain, filled in from reference TRBV11-3 and TRBJ2-2, reads EAGVVQSPRYKIIEKKQPVAFWCNPISGHNTLYWYLQNLGQGPELLIRYENEEAVDDSQLPKDRFSAERLKGVDSTLKIQPAELGDSAVYLCASSPGQRYTGELFFGEGSRLTVL.

The chain is built from TRBV6-2 or TRBV6-3 and TRBJ1-1, with D hard to call. Germline V gene data show CDR1 as MNHEY and CDR2 as SVGEGT. The V gene lost 6 bases and the J gene lost 0 bases, with 11 bases spanning the gap. This CDR3 spans 14 amino acids. The CDR3 nucleotides read TGTGCCAGCAGCCCTACCGTCCTGAACACTGAAGCTTTCTTT. Encoded protein: CASSPTVLNTEAFF.

The CDR3 reads CASSFLAGVNEQYF. CDR3 in DNA: TGTGCCAGCAGTTTCTTAGCGGGAGTGAATGAGCAGTACTTC. The rearrangement links TRBV28 to TRBJ2-7; 9 bases agree with TRBD2. This CDR3 has 14 amino acids. V shed 3 bases, J shed 7 bases, and the junction held 7 bases outside the gene matches. CDR1 and CDR2 (germline): MDHEN, SYDVKM.

This chain connects TRBV6-2 or TRBV6-3 to TRBJ2-5, with a weak D call TRBD1 (5 bases). The V end was cut by 2 bases, the J end by 1 base, with 8 bases between. CDR3 size: 14 residues. Germline values: CDR1 MNHEY, CDR2 SVGEGT. CDR3 region: CASSYGAPQETQYF. DNA of the CDR3: TGTGCCAGCAGTTACGGGGCACCCCAAGAGACCCAGTACTTC.

With respect to this clone: Other DNA sequences in this specimen translate into the identical CDR3. This chain links TRBV6-2 or TRBV6-3 with TRBJ2-6; D is ambiguous. CDR3 length: 15 residues. Trimming cost V 0 bases and J 0 bases, with 3 bases left between them. Germline CDR1 is MNHEY and CDR2 is SVGEGT. The CDR3, as DNA: TGTGCCAGCAGTTACTCCGGCTCTGGGGCCAACGTCCTGACTTTC. This codes for CASSYSGSGANVLTF.

The chain links TRBV6-2 or TRBV6-3 to TRBJ2-1, with D hard to call. The germline V gene has CDR1 MNHEY and CDR2 SVGEGT. The CDR3 is made up of 13 amino acids. Trimming cost V 4 bases and J 1 base, with 5 bases left between them. CDR3 in amino acids: CASSSRSYNEQFF. The CDR3 region has the DNA TGTGCCAGCAGTTCCAGGTCCTACAATGAGCAGTTCTTC.

V and J are TRBV27 and TRBJ2-5; 8 nucleotides line up with TRBD2. Germline trimming cut 5 bases from V and 4 bases from J; bases unmatched to any gene: 9. This CDR3 has 15 amino acids. The germline CDR1 and CDR2 sequences are MNHEY and SMNVEV (reference sequence). CDR3: CASSVLAERGETQYF. DNA for the CDR3: TGTGCCAGCAGTGTACTAGCGGAGAGGGGAGAGACCCAGTACTTC.

This sequence joins TRBV11-2 and TRBJ2-7; D not resolved. V lost 1 base to trimming and J lost 6 bases, with 7 bases between them. CDR1 and CDR2 (germline): SGHAT, FQNNGV. CDR3 length: 12 residues. The CDR3 region has the DNA TGTGCCAGCAGCTTAGTGGTTCGCGAGCAGTACTTC. Amino acid sequence: CASSLVVREQYF.

The rearrangement joins TRBV27 to TRBJ1-5; 7 bases agree with TRBD1. V shed 5 bases, J shed 3 bases, and the junction held 10 bases outside the gene matches. Germline V lookup: CDR1 MNHEY, CDR2 SMNVEV (reference sequence). CDR3 length equals 16 residues. CDR3 in DNA: TGTGCCAGCAGTCCATCGACAGGGTGGGCCAATCAGCCCCAGCATTTT. It translates to CASSPSTGWANQPQHF.

The CDR3 reads CASSLAGVQETQYF. Written as DNA, the CDR3 is TGTGCCAGCAGCCTAGCGGGGGTGCAAGAGACCCAGTACTTC. This chain links TRBV11-3 with TRBJ2-5, with 10 bases lining up with TRBD2. The germline CDR1 and CDR2 sequences are SGHNT and YENEEA. Trimming at V came to 5 bases and at J to 2 bases, leaving 2 bases not matched to a gene. The length of the CDR3 is 14 residues.

This clone was detected once. The chain couples TRBV18 to TRBJ1-4; D possibly corresponds to TRBD1 (5 bases). Germline loops: CDR1 KGHSH, CDR2 LQKENI. The CDR3 consists of 14 residues. V was shortened by 1 base and J by 10 bases, with 13 bases between the two germline ends. CDR3 region: CASSPQTERRKLFF. The CDR3 DNA reads TGTGCCAGCTCACCACAGACAGAGAGGAGAAAACTGTTTTTT.

Remarks on this clone: A much larger clone sits a single nucleotide away, making a read error possible. Other nucleotide sequences in the sample specify the same CDR3. This rearrangement joins TRBV28 to TRBJ1-5; TRBD1 matches 7 bases. Germline CDR1 MDHEN, CDR2 SYDVKM. The CDR3 covers 13 residues. V gave up 3 bases and J gave up 4 bases; unmatched junction bases: 0. CDR3: CASSLTGNQPQHF. CDR3 DNA: TGTGCCAGCAGTTTGACAGGGAATCAGCCCCAGCATTTT. Together with reference TRBV28 and TRBJ1-5, the CDR3 gives the full variable domain: DVKVTQSSRYLVKRTGEKVFLECVQDMDHENMFWYRQDPGLGLRLIYFSYDVKMKEKGDIPEGYSVSREKKERFSLILESASTNQTSMYLCASSLTGNQPQHFGDGTRLSIL.

This chain connects TRBV28 to TRBJ2-7, with 10 bases fitting TRBD1. CDR3 size: 14 residues. The V and J ends lost 6 bases and 6 bases, in that order; junction bases with no gene match: 8. Germline V gives CDR1 MDHEN, CDR2 SYDVKM. As DNA, the CDR3 is TGTGCCAGCAGGGACCCGGGACAGGGGTTCGAGCAGTACTTC. This gives the protein CASRDPGQGFEQYF.

V gene TRBV6-1 combines with J gene TRBJ2-7; TRBD2 might be the D (6 bases). The CDR3 has 15 residues. Between the trimmed V and J ends, which lost 5 bases and 2 bases, there was a span of 16 bases. Germline CDR1 and CDR2: MNHNS and SASEGT. The CDR3 spells CASSPPGGGTYEQYF. CDR3 nucleotides: TGTGCCAGCAGTCCCCCCGGTGGCGGGACCTACGAGCAGTACTTC.

This sequence joins TRBV19 and TRBJ2-1; 9 positions agree with TRBD2. Germline trimming cut 3 bases from V and 6 bases from J; bases unmatched to any gene: 3. The CDR3 consists of 14 residues. Germline-derived CDR1 and CDR2 are LNHDA and SQIVND (reference sequence). Here the CDR3 reads CASSILAGANEQFF. The CDR3 region has the DNA TGTGCCAGTAGTATTTTAGCGGGAGCCAATGAGCAGTTCTTC.

The rearrangement links TRBV5-8 to TRBJ1-5, with D unclear. V was cut by 2 bases and J by 1 base, with 7 bases left in between. CDR3 length: 14 residues. The germline V gene has CDR1 SGHTS and CDR2 YDEGEE. The CDR3 loop reads CASSFGRSNQPQHF. The CDR3, as DNA: TGTGCCAGCAGCTTCGGTCGGAGCAATCAGCCCCAGCATTTT.

This clone was counted many times. The chain carries TRBV29-1 and TRBJ2-7, with D perhaps matching TRBD2 (5 bases). CDR3 length: 11 residues. Germline lookup yields CDR1 SQVTM and CDR2 ANQGSEA. V was clipped by 4 bases and J by 1 base, with 5 bases between them. CDR3 bases: TGCAGCGTTGGGACTTCCTACGAGCAGTACTTC. Protein product: CSVGTSYEQYF.

The chain joins TRBV27 to TRBJ1-6; TRBD1 agrees at 7 bases. CDR3 size: 15 residues. Germline V gene sequence: CDR1 MNHEY, CDR2 SMNVEV (reference sequence). Germline trimming cut 3 bases from V and 7 bases from J; bases unmatched to any gene: 6. The CDR3 DNA sequence: TGTGCCAGCAGTTTGGACAGGCTTGAGAATTCACCCCTCCACTTT. Protein product: CASSLDRLENSPLHF.